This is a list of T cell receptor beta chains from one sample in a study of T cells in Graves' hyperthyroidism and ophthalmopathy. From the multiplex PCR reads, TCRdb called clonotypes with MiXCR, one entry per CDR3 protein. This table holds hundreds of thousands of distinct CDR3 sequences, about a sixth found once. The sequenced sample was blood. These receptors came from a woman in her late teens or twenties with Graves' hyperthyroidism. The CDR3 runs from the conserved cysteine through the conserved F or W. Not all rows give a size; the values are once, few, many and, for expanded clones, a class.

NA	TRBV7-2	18	CASSRRGTGTSGANVLTF
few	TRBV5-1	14	CASSLDAWGYGYTF
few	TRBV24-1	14	CATSDWQGQETQYF
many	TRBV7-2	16	CASSQTLRGRRDTQYF
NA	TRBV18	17	CASSPPVGLAGGYEQYF
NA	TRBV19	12	CASSIGFTEAFF
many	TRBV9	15	CASSEQGAGLAEAFF
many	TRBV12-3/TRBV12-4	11	CASTLHTEAFF
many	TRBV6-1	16	CASRPTRAGGYNEQFF
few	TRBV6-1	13	CASSDRENNEQFF
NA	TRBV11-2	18	CASSLVGGFGSGANVLTF
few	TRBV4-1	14	CASSQPTRADTQYF
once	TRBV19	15	CASSLRGGSVREQYF
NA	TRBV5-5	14	CASSSPGSTDTQYF
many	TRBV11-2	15	CASRTILQGSYGYTF
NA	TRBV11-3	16	CASSLSGTGSYNEQFF
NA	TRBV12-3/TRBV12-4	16	CASSIGDQRSNQPQHF
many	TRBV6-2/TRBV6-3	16	CASSLDGGGKLYEQYF
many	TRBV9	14	CASSMTGGNTEAFF
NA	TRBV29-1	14	CSVEDHYSRVTQYF
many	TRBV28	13	CASSLGEGFGYTF
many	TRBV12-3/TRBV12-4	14	CASSLGRPFYGYTF
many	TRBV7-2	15	CASSLAIAGGNEQYF
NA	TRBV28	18	CASSFPTSGGGSYNEQFF
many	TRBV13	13	CASSLGGAGELFF
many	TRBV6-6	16	CASSYWSGGTQETQYF
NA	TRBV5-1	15	CASRGQARGTGELFF
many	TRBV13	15	CASSWTGLNTGELFF
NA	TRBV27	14	CASSLRTGGREQYF
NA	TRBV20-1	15	CSASIPGGRVDTQYF
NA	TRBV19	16	CASSSDRLISYNEQFF
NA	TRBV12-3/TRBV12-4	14	CASTVEREIDTQYF
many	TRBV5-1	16	CASSRVSSGRGDEQYF
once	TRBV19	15	CASSIVSRVGPPLHF
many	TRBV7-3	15	CASSATADGLNEQFF
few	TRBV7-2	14	CASSPSRGAGELFF
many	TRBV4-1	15	CASSRSNVGTETQYF
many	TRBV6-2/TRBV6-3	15	CASSYSAPGNTEAFF
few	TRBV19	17	CASSIFEQGASNQPQHF
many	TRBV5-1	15	CASSLGTSGGDEQFF
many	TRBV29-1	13	CSVEEVGDSEAFF
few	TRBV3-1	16	CASSQEKLAGGNEQFF
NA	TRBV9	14	CASSVNGLGDTQYF
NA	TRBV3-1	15	CASSQDTFGANVLTF
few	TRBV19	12	CASSTDRVEAFF